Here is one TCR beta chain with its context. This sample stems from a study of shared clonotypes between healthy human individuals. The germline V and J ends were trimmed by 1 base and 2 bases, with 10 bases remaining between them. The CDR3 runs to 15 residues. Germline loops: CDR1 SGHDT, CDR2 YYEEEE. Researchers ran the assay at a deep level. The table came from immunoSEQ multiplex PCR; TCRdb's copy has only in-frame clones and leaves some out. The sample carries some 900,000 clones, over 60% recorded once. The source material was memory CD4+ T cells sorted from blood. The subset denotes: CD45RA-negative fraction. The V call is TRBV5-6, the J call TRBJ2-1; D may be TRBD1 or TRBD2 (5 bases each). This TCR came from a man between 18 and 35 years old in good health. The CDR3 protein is CASSLWGRTYNEQFF. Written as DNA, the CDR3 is TGTGCCAGCAGCTTGTGGGGGAGAACCTACAATGAGCAGTTCTTC.